This T cell receptor beta chain stems from a study of T cell changes during pregnancy in multiple sclerosis. Sequenced by immunoSEQ multiplex PCR; TCRdb stores in-frame clones only, minus some. The sample lists tens of thousands of clones, around nine tenths occurring once. This clonotype was sampled from a female donor in good health, enrolled as a control in a pregnancy study. The starting material was CD8+ T cells from peripheral blood mononuclear cells, obtained in the first trimester of pregnancy.

In nucleotides, the CDR3 is TGTGCCAGTAGTATAACCGGGACAGGATACAGCTCCTATAATTCACCCCTCCACTTT. Amino acids: CASSITGTGYSSYNSPLHF. The chain joins TRBV19 to TRBJ1-6; 8 bases agree with TRBD1. V lost 2 bases to trimming and J lost 0 bases; unmatched junction nucleotides: 9. This CDR3 contains 19 residues. Germline CDR1 and CDR2: LNHDA and SQIVND (reference sequence).